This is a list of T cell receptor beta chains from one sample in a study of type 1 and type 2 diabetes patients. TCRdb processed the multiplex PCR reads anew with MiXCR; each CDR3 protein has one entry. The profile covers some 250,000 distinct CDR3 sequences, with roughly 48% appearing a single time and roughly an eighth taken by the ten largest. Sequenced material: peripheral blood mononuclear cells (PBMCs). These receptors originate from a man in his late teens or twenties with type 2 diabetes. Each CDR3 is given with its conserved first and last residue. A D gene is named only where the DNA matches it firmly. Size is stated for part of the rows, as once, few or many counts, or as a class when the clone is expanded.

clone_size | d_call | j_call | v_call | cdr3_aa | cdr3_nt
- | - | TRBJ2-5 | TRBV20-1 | CSARVVAQETQYF | TGCAGTGCTAGAGTGGTGGCACAAGAGACCCAGTACTTC
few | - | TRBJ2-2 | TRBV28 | CASSSGELFF | TGTGCCAGCTCTTCCGGGGAGCTGTTTTTT
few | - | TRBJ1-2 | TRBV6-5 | CASSPDGEYGYTF | TGTGCCAGCAGCCCCGACGGGGAATATGGCTACACCTTC
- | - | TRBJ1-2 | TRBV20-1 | CSARDVQGKSYTF | TGCAGTGCTAGAGATGTTCAGGGGAAGAGCTACACCTTC
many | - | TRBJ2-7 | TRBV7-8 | CASSLRYEQYF | TGTGCCAGCAGCTTAAGGTACGAGCAGTACTTC
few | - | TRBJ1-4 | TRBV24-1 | CATSEGAENEKLFF | TGTGCCACCAGTGAAGGGGCGGAAAATGAAAAACTGTTTTTT
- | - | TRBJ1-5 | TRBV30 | CAWRSGANQPQHF | TGTGCCTGGAGGTCCGGGGCCAATCAGCCCCAGCATTTT
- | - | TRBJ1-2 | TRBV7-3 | CASSKQGGYGYTF | TGTGCCAGCAGCAAACAGGGCGGCTATGGCTACACCTTC
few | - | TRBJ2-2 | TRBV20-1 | CSAVGAMVGELFF | TGCAGTGCTGTCGGCGCGATGGTCGGGGAGCTGTTTTTT
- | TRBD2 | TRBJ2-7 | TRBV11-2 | CASRSSGRDSYEQYF | TGTGCCAGCAGAAGCAGCGGGAGGGACTCCTACGAGCAGTACTTC
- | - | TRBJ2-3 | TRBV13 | CASSSRDPKGGVTDTQYF | TGTGCCAGCAGCTCCCGGGACCCCAAAGGTGGAGTCACAGATACGCAGTATTTT
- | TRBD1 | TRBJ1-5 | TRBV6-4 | CAIRDSNSNQPQHF | TGTGCCATCAGGGACAGCAATAGCAATCAGCCCCAGCATTTT
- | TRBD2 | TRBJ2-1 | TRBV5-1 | CASSLRLAGGSTYNEQFF | TGCGCCAGCAGCCTCAGACTAGCGGGGGGTAGCACCTACAATGAGCAGTTCTTC
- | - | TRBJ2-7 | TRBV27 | CASRRTLFYEQYF | TGTGCCAGCAGACGGACCCTATTCTACGAGCAGTACTTC
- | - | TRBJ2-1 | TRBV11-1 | CASSRSDNEQFF | TGTGCCAGCAGCCGTTCTGACAATGAGCAGTTCTTC
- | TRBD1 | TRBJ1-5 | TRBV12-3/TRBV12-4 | CASSRSTGGGQPQHF | TGTGCCAGCAGCAGAAGTACAGGGGGCGGTCAGCCCCAGCATTTT
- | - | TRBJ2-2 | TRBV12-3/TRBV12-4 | CASSWGPQGVAELFF | TGTGCCAGCAGCTGGGGCCCACAGGGAGTCGCGGAGCTGTTTTTT
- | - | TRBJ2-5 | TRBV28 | CASSFPGRVETQYF | TGTGCCAGCAGTTTCCCGGGGCGCGTCGAGACCCAGTACTTC
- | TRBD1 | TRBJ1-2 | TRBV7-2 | CASSSPGGTRGYTF | TGTGCCAGCAGCTCGCCAGGGGGGACACGTGGCTACACCTTC
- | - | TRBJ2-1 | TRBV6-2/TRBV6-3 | CASSLRDLDYNEQFF | TGTGCCAGCAGTCTCCGGGACTTGGATTACAATGAGCAGTTCTTC
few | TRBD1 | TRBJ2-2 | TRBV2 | CASRDDRAAGELFF | TGTGCCAGCAGGGATGACAGGGCCGCCGGGGAGCTGTTTTTT
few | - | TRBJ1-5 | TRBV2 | CASSAGSVGGQPQHF | TGTGCCAGCAGTGCCGGCTCGGTAGGTGGTCAGCCCCAGCATTTT
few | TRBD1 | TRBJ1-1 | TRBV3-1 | CASSQNRGDTEAFF | TGTGCCAGCAGCCAAAACAGGGGGGACACTGAAGCTTTCTTT
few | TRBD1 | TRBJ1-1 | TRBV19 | CASSIVTGQYNTEAFF | TGTGCCAGTAGTATTGTCACGGGACAGTACAACACTGAAGCTTTCTTT
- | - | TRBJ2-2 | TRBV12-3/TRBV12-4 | CASSTTFSQLFF | TGTGCCAGCAGTACTACCTTCAGTCAGCTGTTTTTT
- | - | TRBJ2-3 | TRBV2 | CARRELNFDTQYF | TGTGCCAGGCGGGAACTTAATTTTGATACGCAGTATTTT
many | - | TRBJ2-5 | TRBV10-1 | CASKGTGETQYF | TGCGCCAGCAAGGGTACGGGTGAGACCCAGTACTTC
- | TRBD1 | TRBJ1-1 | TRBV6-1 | CAINGQGGTEAFF | TGTGCCATCAATGGACAGGGAGGAACTGAAGCTTTCTTT
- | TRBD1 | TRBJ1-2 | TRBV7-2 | CASSLAGQGAGGYTF | TGTGCCAGCAGCTTAGCTGGACAGGGGGCAGGTGGCTACACCTTC
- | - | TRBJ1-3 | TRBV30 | CAWSQADTIYF | TGTGCCTGGAGTCAGGCGGACACCATATATTTT
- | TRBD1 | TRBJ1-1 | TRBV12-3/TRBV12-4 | CASSPQGVETEAFF | TGTGCCAGCAGTCCCCAGGGGGTCGAGACTGAAGCTTTCTTT
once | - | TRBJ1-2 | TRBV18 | CASSPFLRIYGYTF | TGTGCCAGCTCACCATTCCTAAGGATCTATGGCTACACCTTC
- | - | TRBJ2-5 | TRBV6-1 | CASSEDPQGLSETQYF | TGTGCCAGCAGTGAAGACCCTCAGGGTTTATCGGAGACCCAGTACTTC
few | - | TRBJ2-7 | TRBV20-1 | CSGEHYEQYF | TGCAGCGGCGAGCATTACGAGCAGTACTTC
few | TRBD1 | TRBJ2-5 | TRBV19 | CASSAPGTGKETQYF | TGTGCCAGTAGTGCGCCCGGGACAGGGAAAGAGACCCAGTACTTC
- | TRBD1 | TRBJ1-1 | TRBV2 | CASSVVTGVNLRNTEAFF | TGTGCCAGCAGTGTGGTGACAGGGGTAAACTTAAGGAACACTGAAGCTTTCTTT
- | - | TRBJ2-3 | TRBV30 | CAWTGGVWDTDTQYF | TGTGCCTGGACCGGAGGTGTGTGGGATACAGATACGCAGTATTTT
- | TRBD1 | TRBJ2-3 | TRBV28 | CASSLTWGQSTDTQYF | TGTGCCAGCAGTTTGACTTGGGGACAGAGCACAGATACGCAGTATTTT
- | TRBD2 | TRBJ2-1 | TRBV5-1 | CASSALTSDEQFF | TGCGCCAGCAGCGCGCTGACTAGCGATGAGCAGTTCTTC
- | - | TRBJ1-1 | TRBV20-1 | CSARDGGAAQNTEAFF | TGCAGTGCTAGAGATGGCGGGGCGGCCCAAAACACTGAAGCTTTCTTT
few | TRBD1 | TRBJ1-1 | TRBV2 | CASRGQITNTEAFF | TGTGCCAGCCGGGGACAGATTACGAACACTGAAGCTTTCTTT
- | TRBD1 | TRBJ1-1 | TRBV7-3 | CASSPGTGRFSEAFF | TGTGCCAGCAGCCCGGGGACAGGGAGGTTCTCTGAAGCTTTCTTT
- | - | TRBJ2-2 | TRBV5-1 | CASSPQVSNAGELFF | TGCGCCAGCAGTCCACAGGTATCCAACGCCGGGGAGCTGTTTTTT
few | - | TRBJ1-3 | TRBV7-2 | CASSLYQATGSGNTIYF | TGTGCCAGCAGCTTATATCAGGCGACAGGCTCTGGAAACACCATATATTTT
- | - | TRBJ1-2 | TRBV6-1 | CASSVGKGDYGYTF | TGTGCCAGTAGCGTGGGAAAAGGGGACTATGGCTACACCTTC
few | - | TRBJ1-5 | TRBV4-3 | CASSQGSGSNQPQHF | TGCGCCAGCAGCCAAGGGTCTGGTAGCAATCAGCCCCAGCATTTT
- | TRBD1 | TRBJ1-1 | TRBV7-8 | CASGPGTGTMNTEAFF | TGTGCCAGCGGACCCGGGACAGGGACCATGAACACTGAAGCTTTCTTT
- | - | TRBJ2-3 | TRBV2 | CASNWILSTGTQYF | TGTGCCAGCAATTGGATCCTCAGCACAGGTACGCAGTATTTT
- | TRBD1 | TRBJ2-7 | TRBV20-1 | CSAVNLGQGGRYEQYF | TGCAGTGCTGTGAACCTAGGACAGGGTGGTCGGTACGAGCAGTACTTC
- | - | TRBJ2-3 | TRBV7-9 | CASSQLRRTDTQYF | TGTGCCAGCAGCCAGTTGAGGCGGACAGATACGCAGTATTTT
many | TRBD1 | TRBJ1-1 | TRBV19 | CASRRQGLGENTEAFF | TGTGCCAGTAGAAGACAGGGGTTGGGAGAGAACACTGAAGCTTTCTTT
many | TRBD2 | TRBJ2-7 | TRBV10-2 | CASGTGGAVQYF | TGCGCCAGCGGTACCGGGGGGGCTGTGCAGTACTTC
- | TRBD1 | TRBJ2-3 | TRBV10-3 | CAISEGQGAYTDTQYF | TGTGCCATCAGTGAGGGGCAGGGGGCTTATACAGATACGCAGTATTTT
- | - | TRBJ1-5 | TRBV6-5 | CASSAVAGPQHF | TGTGCCAGCAGCGCGGTGGCTGGGCCCCAGCATTTT
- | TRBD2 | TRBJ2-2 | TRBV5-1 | CASSLGSGTVGELFF | TGCGCCAGCAGCTTGGGTAGCGGGACGGTCGGGGAGCTGTTTTTT
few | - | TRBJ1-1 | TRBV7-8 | CASSLNANTEAFF | TGTGCCAGCAGCTTAAATGCGAACACTGAAGCTTTCTTT
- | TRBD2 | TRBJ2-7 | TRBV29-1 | CSVKSGSAEYEQYF | TGCAGCGTCAAAAGCGGGAGTGCAGAGTACGAGCAGTACTTC
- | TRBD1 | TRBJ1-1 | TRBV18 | CASSPFRGSSTEAFF | TGTGCCAGCTCACCATTCAGGGGGAGTAGCACTGAAGCTTTCTTT
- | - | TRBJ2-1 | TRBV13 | CASSLGGSYNEQSF | TGTGCCAGCAGCTTAGGTGGTTCCTACAATGAGCAGTCCTTC